A selection of T cell receptor beta chains follows, all from one sample in a study of T cells after yellow fever vaccination. TCRdb re-called the 5' RACE reads with MiXCR, one entry per CDR3 protein. The sample has 90,000 to 150,000 distinct CDR3 sequences; roughly 7.9% are singletons. The sequences come from CD4+ T cells sorted from PBMCs, collected more than 40 days after the first yellow fever vaccination. These receptor sequences come from a man aged 18 to 30 who received the YFV17D yellow fever vaccine. The CDR3 runs from the conserved cysteine through the conserved F or W. A D gene is named only where the DNA matches it firmly. Not every row has a clone size; where given, it reads once, few, many or a size class.

>many|.|TRBJ2-3|TRBV9
TGTGCCAGCAGCGTAGATAGTGGTGGGGATACGCAGTATTTT
CASSVDSGGDTQYF
>many|TRBD1|TRBJ2-7|TRBV5-1
TGCGCCAGCAGCTTCGAACAGGGGGCAGTTATCTACGAGCAGTACTTC
CASSFEQGAVIYEQYF
>.|TRBD1|TRBJ1-3|TRBV2
TGTGCCAGCATCGCGACAGGGCCTGGAAACACCATATATTTT
CASIATGPGNTIYF
>many|.|TRBJ1-1|TRBV6-5
TGTGCCAGCAGTTTCCAGGGGTGGAACACTGAAGCTTTCTTT
CASSFQGWNTEAFF
>.|TRBD2|TRBJ2-3|TRBV20-1
TGCAGTGCTAGAGATCCTAACAGCGGGGGGGGGGCGACAGATACGCAGTATTTT
CSARDPNSGGGATDTQYF
>few|TRBD1|TRBJ1-6|TRBV9
TGTGCCAGCAGCCGTTACGGGACAGGGATTTCGGGACCCCTCCACTTT
CASSRYGTGISGPLHF
>few|.|TRBJ2-3|TRBV19
TGTGCCAGTAGTATAGTGGGGACAAGAACAGATACGCAGTATTTT
CASSIVGTRTDTQYF
>many|.|TRBJ2-5|TRBV15
TGTGCCACCAGCAGAGAGGTGACAGTCCAAGAGACCCAGTACTTC
CATSREVTVQETQYF
>many|TRBD2|TRBJ2-5|TRBV3-1
TGTGCCAGCAGCCATCTTCGACTAGCGGGTGGGGAGACCCAGTACTTC
CASSHLRLAGGETQYF
>many|TRBD1|TRBJ2-3|TRBV5-1
TGCGCCAGCAGCTTGGAAGGGGGCCCAGATACGCAGTATTTT
CASSLEGGPDTQYF
>many|.|TRBJ2-1|TRBV28
TGTGCCAGCAGACTAACGGGATACACCAATGAGCAGTTCTTC
CASRLTGYTNEQFF
>few|TRBD2|TRBJ2-7|TRBV30
TGTGCCTGGAGGCCGGGAGGGGACTCCTACGAGCAGTACTTC
CAWRPGGDSYEQYF
>many|.|TRBJ2-2|TRBV19
TGTGCCAGTAGTATTGGCGGTTCGAACACCGGGGAGCTGTTTTTT
CASSIGGSNTGELFF
>.|.|TRBJ2-6|TRBV12-3/TRBV12-4
TGTGCCAGCAGTTTGGGGAACTCTGGGGCCAACGTCCTGACTTTC
CASSLGNSGANVLTF
>many|TRBD2|TRBJ2-3|TRBV12-3/TRBV12-4
TGTGCCAGCAGTTTATATGCGGGGGGAAGCACAGATACGCAGTATTTT
CASSLYAGGSTDTQYF
>many|.|TRBJ1-4|TRBV27
TGTGCCAGCAGGAGGACGGTGGGGGAAAAACTGTTTTTT
CASRRTVGEKLFF
>.|.|TRBJ1-6|TRBV7-9
TGTGCCAGCTCCGGGGGGACCTATAATTCACCCCTCCACTTT
CASSGGTYNSPLHF
>many|.|TRBJ2-3|TRBV6-4
TGTGCCAGCAGTGATCTTCCAGGGGGGACAGATACGCAGTATTTT
CASSDLPGGTDTQYF
>.|.|TRBJ1-1|TRBV12-5
TGTGCTAGTAAAGGGCAGGCGGACACTGAAGCTTTCTTT
CASKGQADTEAFF
>.|TRBD2|TRBJ2-1|TRBV7-3
TGTGCCAGCAGCCGTCTGACAGCTAGCGGGGCCTACAATGAGCAGTTCTTC
CASSRLTASGAYNEQFF
>few|.|TRBJ1-5|TRBV12-5
TGTGCTAGTGGTTTGTCCCTATCGTCCTATAGCAATCAGCCCCAGCATTTT
CASGLSLSSYSNQPQHF
>many|.|TRBJ1-1|TRBV29-1
TGCAGGGGTTTGGGTGCGGGAAGCTCTGAAGCTTTCTTT
CRGLGAGSSEAFF
>many|.|TRBJ2-3|TRBV4-2
TGTGCCAGCAGCCCGGGGAGTGGGCTGCACTTCACAGATACGCAGTATTTT
CASSPGSGLHFTDTQYF
>many|TRBD1|TRBJ1-2|TRBV12-3/TRBV12-4
TGTGCCAGCAGTTCCAACGACAGGGTGGGAGGCTACACCTTC
CASSSNDRVGGYTF
>many|.|TRBJ2-5|TRBV5-1
TGCGCCAGCAGCACCTCATACAGAGATGAGACCCAGTACTTC
CASSTSYRDETQYF
>many|.|TRBJ1-2|TRBV5-1
TGCGCCAGCAGCGTTTCCCGGGACGACTATGGCTACACCTTC
CASSVSRDDYGYTF
>many|.|TRBJ1-1|TRBV5-6
TGTGCCAGCAGCTTGGTCGGCAGGGAAAGGGGAAACCCTGAAGCTTTCTTT
CASSLVGRERGNPEAFF
>many|TRBD2|TRBJ2-3|TRBV30
TGTGCCTTTTCACTAGCGGGGGCGGATACGCAGTATTTT
CAFSLAGADTQYF
>many|TRBD2|TRBJ2-1|TRBV7-8
TGTGCCAGCAGCTCCCGAGCGGGGCCGAGCTCCTACAATGAGCAGTTCTTC
CASSSRAGPSSYNEQFF
>many|.|TRBJ2-5|TRBV12-3/TRBV12-4
TGTGCCAGCAGTTTAGACGGGAGACAAGAGACCCAGTACTTC
CASSLDGRQETQYF
>many|TRBD2|TRBJ2-1|TRBV11-2
TGTGCCAGCAGCTTAGATAGGACTAGCGGGGGAAGCAATGAGCAGTTCTTC
CASSLDRTSGGSNEQFF
>many|TRBD1|TRBJ1-1|TRBV10-3
TGTGCCATCAGAGAGGGACAGGGGACGGCGGCTGAAGCTTTCTTT
CAIREGQGTAAEAFF
>.|.|TRBJ1-1|TRBV10-3
TGTGCCATCAGTGGGAGGGGGGGGGCAGGACCGGACACTGAAGCTTTCTTT
CAISGRGGAGPDTEAFF
>many|.|TRBJ2-5|TRBV12-3/TRBV12-4
TGTGCCAGCAGTTTTATGGAGACCCAGTACTTC
CASSFMETQYF
>many|.|TRBJ2-5|TRBV7-8
TGTGCCAGCAAGCTCCGCGGGCAGGGAGAGACCCAGTACTTC
CASKLRGQGETQYF
>.|TRBD1|TRBJ2-2|TRBV11-1
TGTGCCGCAACGACAGGGGCCCTACCGAACACCGGGGAGCTGTTTTTT
CAATTGALPNTGELFF
>many|.|TRBJ2-2|TRBV5-1
TGCGCCAGCAGCTTGGACCCGGGATTGGCCGGGGAGCTGTTTTTT
CASSLDPGLAGELFF
>many|.|TRBJ2-2|TRBV5-1
TGCGCCAGCAGCTCCGTTCGGCGCGGGGTGAACACCGGGGAGCTGTTTTTT
CASSSVRRGVNTGELFF